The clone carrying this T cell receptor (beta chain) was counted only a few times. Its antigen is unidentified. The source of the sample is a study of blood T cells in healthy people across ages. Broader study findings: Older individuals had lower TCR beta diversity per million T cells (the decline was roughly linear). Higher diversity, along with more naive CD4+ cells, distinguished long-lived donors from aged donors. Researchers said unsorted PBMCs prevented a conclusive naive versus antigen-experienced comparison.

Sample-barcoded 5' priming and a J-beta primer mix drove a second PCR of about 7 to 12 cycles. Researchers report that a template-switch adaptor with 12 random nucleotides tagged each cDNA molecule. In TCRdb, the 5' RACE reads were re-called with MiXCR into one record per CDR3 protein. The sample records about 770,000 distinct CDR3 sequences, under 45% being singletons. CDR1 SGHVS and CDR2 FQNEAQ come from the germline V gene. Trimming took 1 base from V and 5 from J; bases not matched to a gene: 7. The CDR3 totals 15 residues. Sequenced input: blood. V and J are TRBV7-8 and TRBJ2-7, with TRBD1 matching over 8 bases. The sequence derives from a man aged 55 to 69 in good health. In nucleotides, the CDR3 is TGTGCCAGCAGCTTAGACAGGGGGATCGGAAACGAGCAGTACTTC. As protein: CASSLDRGIGNEQYF.